This is a list of T cell receptor beta chains from one sample in a study of blood T cells in healthy people across ages. Using its own MiXCR run on the 5' RACE reads, TCRdb lists one record per CDR3 protein. The sample carries 1,500,000 or so distinct CDR3 sequences, less than 45% recorded once. The sequenced sample consisted of blood. Source of these receptors: a woman aged 18 to 35 in good health. CDR3s include the opening cysteine and the closing phenylalanine or tryptophan. The D gene is left open where the match is weak. The size of a clone is reported for some rows only, either as once, few or many, or as a class for expanded clones.

J	D	V	size	DNA	CDR3
TRBJ1-2	.	TRBV4-1	few	TGCGCCAGCAGCCCACCGACGACTATCTATGGCTACACCTTC	CASSPPTTIYGYTF
TRBJ1-6	TRBD1	TRBV20-1	.	TGCAGTGCCGATACCGGGACAGGGCTTTCACCCCTCCACTTT	CSADTGTGLSPLHF
TRBJ2-7	.	TRBV12-5	few	TGTGCTAGTGGTTTGGTAGTGACTAGGTCCTACAATGAGCAGTACTTC	CASGLVVTRSYNEQYF
TRBJ2-7	TRBD2	TRBV6-1	.	TGTGCCAGCAAGTTAGCGGGAACCACCTACGAGCAGTACTTC	CASKLAGTTYEQYF
TRBJ1-2	.	TRBV7-9	.	TGTGCCAGCAGCTTACCGCAGGGCAGTGGCTACACCTTC	CASSLPQGSGYTF
TRBJ2-5	.	TRBV28	.	TGTGCCAGCAGTTCTACCCTATGGAGTAAGTCCTACAATGAGCAGTACTTC	CASSSTLWSKSYNEQYF
TRBJ2-7	.	TRBV18	.	TGTGCCAGCTCACCACCGGGGGCCTACTACGAGCAGTACTTC	CASSPPGAYYEQYF
TRBJ2-1	TRBD2	TRBV20-1	.	TGCAGTGCTAGAGACCCGGGACTAGCGGGAGGGACCTACGAGCAGTTCTTC	CSARDPGLAGGTYEQFF
TRBJ1-4	TRBD1	TRBV29-1	.	TGCAGCGTGCGTTCCAGGACAGGAGTTAATGAAAAACTGTTTTTT	CSVRSRTGVNEKLFF
TRBJ2-1	.	TRBV6-5	.	TGTGCCAGCAGTTACATTAGGGGCTCCTACAATGAGCAGTTCTTC	CASSYIRGSYNEQFF
TRBJ2-7	.	TRBV28	.	TGTGCCAGCAGTACTGGAAACACCTACGAGCAGTACTTC	CASSTGNTYEQYF
TRBJ2-3	TRBD2	TRBV20-1	.	TGCAGTGCTAGCGGGAGGGGTCGGGATACGCAGTATTTT	CSASGRGRDTQYF
TRBJ2-3	.	TRBV12-3/TRBV12-4	.	TGTGCCAGCAGTAAACGAACAGATATGCAGTATTTT	CASSKRTDMQYF
TRBJ2-1	.	TRBV12-3/TRBV12-4	few	TGTGCCAGCAGTCCACCGGTTGGGCTACAATTAAATGAGCAGTTCTTC	CASSPPVGLQLNEQFF
TRBJ2-5	.	TRBV3-1	.	TGTGCCAGCAGTCAGGGCTCCCCGACTAGTTTCGCCGAGACCCAGTACTTC	CASSQGSPTSFAETQYF
TRBJ2-7	.	TRBV11-2	.	TGTGCCAGCAGCTTAGATCGGGGCCTGGACTCCTACGAGCAGTACTTC	CASSLDRGLDSYEQYF
TRBJ1-6	.	TRBV12-3/TRBV12-4	many	TGTGCCAGCAGTTTAGCGGGAGGTGTCGAAATGAGCTCACCCCTCCACTTT	CASSLAGGVEMSSPLHF
TRBJ1-2	.	TRBV7-9	.	TGTGCCAGCAGCTTAGACACAGTCAGAAACTATGGCTACACCTTC	CASSLDTVRNYGYTF
TRBJ1-6	TRBD1	TRBV12-3/TRBV12-4	.	TGTGCCAGCAGACGGACAGGGGTTCATAATTCACCCCTCCACTTT	CASRRTGVHNSPLHF
TRBJ2-3	.	TRBV9	.	TGTGCCAGCAGCGTAGAGTCAGCGCCCCCAGATACGCAGTATTTT	CASSVESAPPDTQYF
TRBJ2-3	TRBD2	TRBV4-3	.	TGCGCCAGCAGCCAAGGTGGCGGGGGGGCAGCAGATACGCAGTATTTT	CASSQGGGGAADTQYF
TRBJ2-3	TRBD2	TRBV27	few	TGTGCCAGCAGCCGAGGACTAGCGGGCCACCTTGATACGCAGTATTTT	CASSRGLAGHLDTQYF
TRBJ2-3	TRBD2	TRBV20-1	.	TGCAGTGCTAGTGTAGCGGGAGCGCCCGATACGCAGTATTTT	CSASVAGAPDTQYF
TRBJ1-2	.	TRBV7-2	few	TGTGCCAGCAGCAAAGACAGACACTATGACTACACCTTC	CASSKDRHYDYTF
TRBJ2-3	.	TRBV6-2/TRBV6-3	.	TGTGCCAGCATGTCGTCCTTGGCGGTACATTTAGATACGCAGTATTTT	CASMSSLAVHLDTQYF
TRBJ2-7	.	TRBV4-1	.	TGCGCCAGCAGCCAAGAGCAGGGTAAAGTTTACGAGCAGTACTTC	CASSQEQGKVYEQYF
TRBJ2-3	.	TRBV7-9	few	TGTGCCAGCAGCCCGCCTAGGACAGCAAGCACAGATACGCAGTATTTT	CASSPPRTASTDTQYF
TRBJ2-5	TRBD1	TRBV12-3/TRBV12-4	.	TGTGCCAGCAGTTTAAACGTCAGGGGGATCAGAGAGACCCAGTACTTC	CASSLNVRGIRETQYF